The T cell receptor (beta chain) described here comes from a study of cytomegalovirus exposure and HLA in healthy donors. Study details: Some 85 million unique TCRs, all from HLA-typed donors, were included in an early release of the data.

The PCR employed 60 Vbeta primers together with 13 Jbeta primers. Assay: immunoSEQ multiplex PCR; the TCRdb copy retains only in-frame clones and omits some. Here the sample spans around 180,000 clones, 84% being singletons. V was shortened by 0 bases and J by 7 bases, with 14 bases between the two germline ends. CDR3 length: 15 residues. Germline CDR1 and CDR2: SGDLS and YYNGEE. The V call is TRBV9, the J call TRBJ1-5; perhaps TRBD1 as D (5 bases). Sequencing was done on a sample of PBMCs. The TCR sequence derives from a girl aged 2 to 9 in good health and CMV-seropositive. The chain's CDR3 is CASSVGGGEEQPQHF. CDR3 bases: TGTGCCAGCAGCGTAGGCGGGGGGGAGGAGCAGCCCCAGCATTTT.